This entry lists 4 T cell receptor beta chains sequenced from one sample in a study of PD-1 blockade in classical Hodgkin lymphoma. Measured with immunoSEQ multiplex PCR; TCRdb has only the in-frame clones, and not every one. The sample holds some 150,000 clones, 78% seen once. Every patient had relapsed following autologous stem cell transplantation, and cohorts differed in brentuximab vedotin exposure. The sample here was peripheral blood mononuclear cells (PBMCs), taken before the second cycle of nivolumab. The source of these receptors is a human donor with classical Hodgkin lymphoma.

The chain couples TRBV7-2 to TRBJ1-1; D gene uncertain. Germline CDR1 is SGHTA and CDR2 is FQGNSA. The CDR3 contains 14 residues. V lost 3 bases to trimming and J lost 3 bases, with 11 bases between them. The DNA for the CDR3 is TGTGCCAGCAGCTTGTGGAGAATCGACACTGAAGCTTTCTTT. It is translated as CASSLWRIDTEAFF.

The chain has TRBV18 and TRBJ2-1; D unresolved. The CDR3 consists of 13 residues. The V and J ends lost 2 bases and 5 bases respectively, with 7 bases between them. Germline CDR1 KGHSH, CDR2 LQKENI. The CDR3 DNA reads TGTGCCAGCTCACCAGGGATGCACAATGAGCAGTTCTTC. As protein: CASSPGMHNEQFF.

The rearrangement joins TRBV29-1 to TRBJ2-5; the match to TRBD2 covers 7 bases. This CDR3 is built from 13 residues. With V trimmed by 5 bases and J by 4 bases, 7 bases remained unmatched. Germline V gene data show CDR1 as SQVTM and CDR2 as ANQGSEA. The CDR3 nucleotides are TGCAGCGTTTCAAAGGGCGGGAGAGAGACCCAGTACTTC. Its protein is CSVSKGGRETQYF.

Comments on this clone: Germline and junction disagree at one end, which may indicate a read error. The CDR3 DNA is TGTGCCAGCAGGTTAGGGATGCCCGGGGAGCTGTTTTTT. It specifies CASRLGMPGELFF. This sequence joins TRBV7-9 and TRBJ2-2; D is uncertain. This CDR3 region has 13 residues. The germline CDR1 and CDR2 sequences are SEHNR and FQNEAQ (reference sequence).